This entry describes one TCR beta chain. Data came from immunoSEQ multiplex PCR; TCRdb stores just in-frame clones and leaves some out. Of about 220,000 clones detected, less than 90% appear once; the ten largest clones hold around 20%. The data belong to a study of blood T cell repertoires in COVID-19. Per germline, CDR1 SGDLS and CDR2 YYNGEE. The CDR3 has 16 amino acids. V gave up 8 bases and J gave up 3 bases, with 23 bases separating them. The TCR was taken from a man aged 25-45 years with active or convalescent COVID-19. V and J are TRBV9 and TRBJ1-1; perhaps TRBD1 as D (6 bases). The material sequenced was peripheral blood. CDR3 bases: TGTGCCAGTACCGAGACAGGACGTTTGGTGGACACTGAAGCTTTCTTT. Protein sequence: CASTETGRLVDTEAFF.